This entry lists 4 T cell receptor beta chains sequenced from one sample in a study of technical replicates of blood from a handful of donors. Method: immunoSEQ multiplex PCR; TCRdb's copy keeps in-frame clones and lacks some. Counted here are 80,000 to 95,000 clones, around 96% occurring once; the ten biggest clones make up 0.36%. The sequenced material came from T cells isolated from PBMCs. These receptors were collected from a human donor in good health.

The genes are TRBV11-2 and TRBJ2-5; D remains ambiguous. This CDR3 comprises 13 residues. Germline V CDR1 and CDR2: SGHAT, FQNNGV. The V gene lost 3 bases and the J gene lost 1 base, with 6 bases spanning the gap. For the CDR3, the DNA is TGTGCCAGCAGCTTTAACATCCAAGAGACCCAGTACTTC. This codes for CASSFNIQETQYF.

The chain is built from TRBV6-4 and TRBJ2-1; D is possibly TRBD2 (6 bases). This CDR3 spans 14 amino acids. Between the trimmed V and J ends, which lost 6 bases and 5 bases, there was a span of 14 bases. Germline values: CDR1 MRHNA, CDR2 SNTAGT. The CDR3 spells CASRAARDHNEQFF. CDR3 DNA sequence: TGTGCCAGCAGAGCCGCGCGGGATCACAATGAGCAGTTCTTC.

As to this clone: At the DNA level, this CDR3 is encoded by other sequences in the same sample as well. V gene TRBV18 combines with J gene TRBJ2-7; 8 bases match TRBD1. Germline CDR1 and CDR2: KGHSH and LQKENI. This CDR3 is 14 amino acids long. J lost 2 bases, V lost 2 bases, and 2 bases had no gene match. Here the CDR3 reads CASSPGTGAYEQYF. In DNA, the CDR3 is TGTGCCAGCTCACCAGGGACAGGTGCCTACGAGCAGTACTTC. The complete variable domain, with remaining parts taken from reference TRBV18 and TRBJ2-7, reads NAGVMQNPRHLVRRRGQEARLRCSPMKGHSHVYWYRQLPEEGLKFMVYLQKENIIDESGMPKERFSAEFPKEGPSILRIQQVVRGDSAAYFCASSPGTGAYEQYFGPGTRLTVT.

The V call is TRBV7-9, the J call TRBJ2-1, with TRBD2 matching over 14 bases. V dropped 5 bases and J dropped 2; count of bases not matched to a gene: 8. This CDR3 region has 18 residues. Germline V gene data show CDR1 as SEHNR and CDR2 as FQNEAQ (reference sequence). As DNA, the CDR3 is TGTGCCAGCAGCCGGGGACTAGCGGGAGAGGGCCCCTACAATGAGCAGTTCTTC. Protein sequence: CASSRGLAGEGPYNEQFF.